This entry describes one T cell receptor beta chain. Sequencing used immunoSEQ multiplex PCR; TCRdb keeps in-frame clones, though not all of them. Of roughly 65,000 clones listed, roughly 88% were seen once; the top ten hold about 0.9%. The sample comes from a study of OX40 agonist ivuxolimab in advanced cancers. The CDR3 runs to 13 residues. Germline trimming cut 7 bases from V and 2 bases from J; bases unmatched to any gene: 3. This TCR derives from an adult with an advanced solid tumor such as melanoma, head and neck, liver or kidney cancer. The V and J genes are TRBV23-1 and TRBJ2-7; 9 bases align to TRBD2. TRBV23-1 is annotated as an ORF whose role is uncertain. Sequences were derived from CD4+ or CD8+ T cells sorted from blood, sampled in a trial of the OX40 agonist ivuxolimab. The CDR3: CASKPSGTYEQYF. The CDR3 DNA follows: TGCGCCAGCAAACCTAGCGGGACCTACGAGCAGTACTTC.